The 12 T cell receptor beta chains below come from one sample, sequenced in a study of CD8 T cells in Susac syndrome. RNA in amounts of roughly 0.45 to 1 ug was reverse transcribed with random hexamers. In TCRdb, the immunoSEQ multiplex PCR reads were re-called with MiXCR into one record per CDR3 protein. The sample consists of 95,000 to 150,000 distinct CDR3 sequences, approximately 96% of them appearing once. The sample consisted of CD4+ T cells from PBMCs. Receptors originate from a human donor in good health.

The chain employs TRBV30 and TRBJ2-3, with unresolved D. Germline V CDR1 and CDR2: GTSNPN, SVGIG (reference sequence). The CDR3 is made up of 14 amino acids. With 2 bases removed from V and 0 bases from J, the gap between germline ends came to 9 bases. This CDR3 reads CAWSPGSSTDTQYF. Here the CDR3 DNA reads TGTGCCTGGAGTCCAGGATCTAGCACAGATACGCAGTATTTT. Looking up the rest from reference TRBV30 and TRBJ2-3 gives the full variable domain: SQTIHQWPATLVQPVGSPLSLECTVEGTSNPNLYWYRQAAGRGLQLLFYSVGIGQISSEVPQNLSASRPQDRQFILSSKKLLLSDSGFYLCAWSPGSSTDTQYFGPGTRLTVL.

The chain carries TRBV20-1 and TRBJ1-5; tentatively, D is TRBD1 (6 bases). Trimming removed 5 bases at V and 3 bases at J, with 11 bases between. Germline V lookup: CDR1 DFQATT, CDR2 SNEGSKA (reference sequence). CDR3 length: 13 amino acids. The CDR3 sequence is CSAPGQLNQPQHF. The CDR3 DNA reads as TGCAGTGCTCCCGGACAGCTCAATCAGCCCCAGCATTTT.

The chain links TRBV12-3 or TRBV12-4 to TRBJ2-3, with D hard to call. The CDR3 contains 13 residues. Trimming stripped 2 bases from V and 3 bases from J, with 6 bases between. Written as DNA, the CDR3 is TGTGCCAGCAGTTTATTCGGGACAGATACGCAGTATTTT. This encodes CASSLFGTDTQYF.

The CDR3 protein is CASTRDRFNYGYTF. DNA for the CDR3: TGTGCCAGCACCAGGGACAGATTTAACTATGGCTACACCTTC. The chain uses TRBV6-1 and TRBJ1-2; 7 nucleotides match TRBD1. V shed 7 bases, J shed 1 base, and the junction held 6 bases outside the gene matches. Germline CDR1 reads MNHNS; CDR2 reads SASEGT. The CDR3 contains 14 residues.

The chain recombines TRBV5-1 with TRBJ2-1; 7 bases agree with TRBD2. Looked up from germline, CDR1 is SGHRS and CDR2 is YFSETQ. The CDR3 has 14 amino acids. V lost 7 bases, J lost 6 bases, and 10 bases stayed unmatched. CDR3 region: CASRQQSGVNEQFF. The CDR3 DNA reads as TGCGCCAGCCGTCAGCAGAGCGGGGTCAATGAGCAGTTCTTC.

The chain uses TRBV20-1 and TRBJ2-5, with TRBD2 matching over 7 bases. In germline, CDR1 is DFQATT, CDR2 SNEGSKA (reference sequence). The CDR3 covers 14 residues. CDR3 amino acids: CSHRGEGQVGTQYF. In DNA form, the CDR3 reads TGCAGCCACCGGGGGGAGGGCCAAGTAGGGACCCAGTACTTC.

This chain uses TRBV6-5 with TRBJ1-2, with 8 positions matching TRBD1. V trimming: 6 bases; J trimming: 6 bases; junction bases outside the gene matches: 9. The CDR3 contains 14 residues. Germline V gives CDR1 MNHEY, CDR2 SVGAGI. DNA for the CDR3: TGTGCCAGCAGGGACTACACGACAGGGGATGGCTACACCTTC. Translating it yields CASRDYTTGDGYTF.

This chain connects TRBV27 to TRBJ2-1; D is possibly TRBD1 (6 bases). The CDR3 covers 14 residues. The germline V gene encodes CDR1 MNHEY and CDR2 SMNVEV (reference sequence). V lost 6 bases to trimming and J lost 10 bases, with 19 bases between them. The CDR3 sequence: CASSFLNRDTEQFF. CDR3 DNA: TGTGCCAGCAGCTTTCTCAACCGGGACACCGAGCAGTTCTTC.

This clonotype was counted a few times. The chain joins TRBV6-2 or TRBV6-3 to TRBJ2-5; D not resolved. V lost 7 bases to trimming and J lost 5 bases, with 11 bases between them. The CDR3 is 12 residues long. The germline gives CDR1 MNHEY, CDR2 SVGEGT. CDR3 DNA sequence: TGTGCCAGCACCAAGACTCGGGAGACCCAGTACTTC. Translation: CASTKTRETQYF.

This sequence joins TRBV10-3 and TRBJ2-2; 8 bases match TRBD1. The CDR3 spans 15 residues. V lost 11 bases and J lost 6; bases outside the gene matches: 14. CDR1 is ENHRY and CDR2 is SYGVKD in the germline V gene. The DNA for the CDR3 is TGTGCCGGGCAAGGGACAGGCCCCGGGTCCGGGGAGCTGTTTTTT. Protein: CAGQGTGPGSGELFF.

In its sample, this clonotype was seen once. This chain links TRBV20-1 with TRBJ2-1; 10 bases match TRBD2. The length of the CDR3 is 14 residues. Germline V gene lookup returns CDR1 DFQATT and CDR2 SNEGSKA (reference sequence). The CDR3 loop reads CRADTSGIRGEQFF. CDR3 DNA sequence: TGCAGGGCGGACACTAGCGGGATTCGAGGTGAGCAGTTCTTC.

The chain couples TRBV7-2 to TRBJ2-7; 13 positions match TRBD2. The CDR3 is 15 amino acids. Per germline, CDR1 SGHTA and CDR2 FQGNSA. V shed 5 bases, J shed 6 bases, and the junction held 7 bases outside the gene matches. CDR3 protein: CASSPRTSGSPEQYF. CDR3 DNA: TGTGCCAGCAGCCCCCGGACTAGCGGGAGTCCCGAGCAGTACTTC.